The 8 T cell receptor beta chains listed next were all sequenced from one sample in a study of CD8+ T cells in alopecia areata. It was cDNA, reverse transcribed from extracted RNA, that served as the sequencing template. Using immunoSEQ multiplex PCR, the repertoire was profiled, and TCRdb retains in-frame clones only, with some absent. This table holds roughly 140,000 clones, 40% to 65% found once. The sequences come from CD4+ T cells sorted from blood, collected at week 0. The receptor set was obtained from a human donor with alopecia areata.

The genes are TRBV19 and TRBJ2-2, with D uncertain. V was cut by 6 bases and J by 3 bases, with 14 bases left in between. The CDR3 has 15 residues. Looked up from germline, CDR1 is LNHDA and CDR2 is SQIVND (reference sequence). The CDR3 loop reads CASSMDLLDTGELFF. CDR3 nucleotide sequence: TGTGCCAGTAGCATGGACCTTCTGGACACCGGGGAGCTGTTTTTT.

This chain links TRBV9 with TRBJ2-7; D remains unclear. V lost 0 bases and J 2 bases, leaving 9 bases between the germline ends. CDR1 and CDR2 (germline): SGDLS, YYNGEE. The CDR3 covers 14 residues. DNA of the CDR3: TGTGCCAGCAGCGTAGGTGTAATCCCCTACGAGCAGTACTTC. Translated, it gives CASSVGVIPYEQYF.

The chain recombines TRBV6-6 with TRBJ2-7; TRBD1 is a possible D gene (6 bases). Trimming pared 6 bases from V and 0 bases from J, leaving 15 bases between. The CDR3 extends over 15 amino acids. Germline V gene data show CDR1 as MNHNY and CDR2 as SVGAGI (reference sequence). CDR3: CASRRNPGHSYEQYF. The CDR3 nucleotides are TGTGCCAGCAGAAGGAATCCGGGACACTCCTACGAGCAGTACTTC.

V usage is TRBV23-1 and J usage is TRBJ1-1, with D maybe TRBD1 (5 bases). TRBV23-1 is an ORF; its function is uncertain. The CDR3 extends over 16 amino acids. V was cut by 0 bases and J by 3 bases, with 14 bases left in between. CDR3 sequence: CASSQSSRTRDTEAFF. CDR3 bases: TGCGCCAGCAGTCAATCGTCGAGGACAAGAGACACTGAAGCTTTCTTT.

This clone showed up just a few times. The chain couples TRBV7-3 to TRBJ2-2; a possible D gene is TRBD2 (6 bases). Germline-derived CDR1 and CDR2 are SGHTA and FQGTGA. This CDR3 region has 14 residues. Trimming removed 5 bases from V and 4 bases from J, with 11 bases in between. In DNA, the CDR3 is TGTGCCAGCAGCCAAAGGCGGGGCACCGGGGAGCTGTTTTTT. The encoded protein is CASSQRRGTGELFF.

The chain links TRBV5-1 to TRBJ2-1; TRBD2 agrees at 8 bases. Germline V gives CDR1 SGHRS, CDR2 YFSETQ. This CDR3 contains 14 residues. Germline trimming cut 7 bases from V and 1 base from J; bases unmatched to any gene: 4. CDR3 region: CASRGGRSYNEQFF. The CDR3 DNA sequence: TGCGCCAGCCGGGGCGGGAGGTCCTACAATGAGCAGTTCTTC.

Only a few counts were recorded for this clone. The J gene is TRBJ1-5, the V gene TRBV27; D is perhaps TRBD1 (6 bases). Per germline, CDR1 MNHEY and CDR2 SMNVEV (reference sequence). The V end was cut by 5 bases, the J end by 5 bases, with 19 bases between. There are 16 residues in the CDR3. The CDR3 DNA follows: TGTGCCAGCAGTCGTCGACCAGACAGGCGGGATCAGCCCCAGCATTTT. Translating it yields CASSRRPDRRDQPQHF.

The sample holds a few counts of this clone. The chain has TRBV7-9 and TRBJ2-5, with 8 bases lining up with TRBD1. CDR1 SEHNR and CDR2 FQNEAQ come from the germline V gene (reference sequence). V lost 2 bases, J lost 5 bases, and 7 bases stayed unmatched. The CDR3 totals 15 residues. CDR3 loop: CASSLSAGGHETQYF. The DNA for the CDR3 is TGTGCCAGCAGCTTATCCGCAGGGGGCCACGAGACCCAGTACTTC.